This record concerns one T cell receptor (beta chain) sequence. Germline V gives CDR1 SGHVS, CDR2 FQNEAQ. Losses at the gene ends were 4 bases for V and 0 bases for J; bases not matched to a gene: 12. The CDR3 loop spans 17 amino acids. Profiling relied on immunoSEQ multiplex PCR, and the TCRdb table lists in-frame clones only, not all of them. Of under 120,000 clones listed, around 85% are singletons. This specimen belongs to a study of PD-L1 blockade in urothelial cancer. At the level of the study: Patients commenced intravenous atezolizumab, 1,200 mg every 3 weeks, at some point between 2012 and 2014. Analyses used blood from 3 weeks (second dose) and 6 weeks after treatment start. T cell content in blood samples showed a median of about 140,000. As for prior chemotherapy regimens, patients had received 0 to 3.

The source is a man in his fifties or sixties with urothelial cancer. The V call is TRBV7-8, the J call TRBJ2-7, with 7 bases identical to TRBD2. Sample: PBMCs, taken around atezolizumab (anti-PD-L1) treatment. The DNA of the CDR3 is TGTGCCAGCAGCTCACCCATGGGCAGCGGGACCTCCTACGAGCAGTACTTC. This codes for CASSSPMGSGTSYEQYF.